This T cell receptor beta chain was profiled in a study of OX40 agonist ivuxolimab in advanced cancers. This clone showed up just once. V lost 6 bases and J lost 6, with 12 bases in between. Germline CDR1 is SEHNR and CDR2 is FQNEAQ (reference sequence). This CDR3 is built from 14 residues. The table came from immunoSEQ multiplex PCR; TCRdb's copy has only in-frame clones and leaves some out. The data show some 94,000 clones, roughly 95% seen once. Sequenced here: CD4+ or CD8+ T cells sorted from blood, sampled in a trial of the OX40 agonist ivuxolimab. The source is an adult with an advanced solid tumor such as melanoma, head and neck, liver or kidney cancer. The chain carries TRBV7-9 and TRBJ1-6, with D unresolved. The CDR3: CASSNRELNSPLHF. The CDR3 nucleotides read TGTGCCAGCAGTAACAGAGAGCTTAATTCACCCCTCCACTTT.